Below, one T cell receptor (beta chain) is given with its context. The germline V gene encodes CDR1 SGHNT and CDR2 YYREEE (reference sequence). This CDR3 comprises 12 residues. The germline V and J ends were trimmed by 6 bases and 5 bases, with 10 bases remaining between them. The data originate from a study of blood T cell repertoires in COVID-19. Patients in Seattle were enrolled during active infection, then followed longitudinally. Assay used: immunoSEQ multiplex PCR; TCRdb lists only in-frame clones, some missing. Of some 68,000 clones listed, about 90% are singletons. This clonotype was sampled from a man aged 45-65 years with COVID-19, enrolled during active disease. Sequenced: peripheral blood. The gene calls are TRBV5-4 and TRBJ2-3; D is unresolved. The CDR3 sequence is CASTFGGDTQYF. The CDR3 bases are TGTGCCAGCACCTTCGGTGGAGATACGCAGTATTTT.